The clone carrying this T cell receptor (beta chain) was detected ten times or more. What it binds is not known. The CDR3 spans 14 residues. The germline V gene has CDR1 MGHRA and CDR2 YSYEKL. Between the trimmed V and J ends, which lost 3 bases and 5 bases, there was a span of 14 bases. TCRdb called the PCR reads again in MiXCR, with one record for every CDR3 protein. The profile shows some 580,000 distinct CDR3 sequences, less than 30% of them singletons. The data are from a study of molecular identifiers for immune sequencing clone quantification. Findings and limits, study-wide: Clones above 20 RNA copies contained over 98% of effector molecules but under 1% of naive ones. Spiked-in Jurkat TCR RNA corresponding to one cell was reported as detectable against approximately 930,000 naive cells.

Sorted cell numbers of roughly 19,000 to 1,000,000, with 10%, 30% or 50% RNA, served as input for naive CD8 libraries. The origin of this receptor is a human donor in good health. Some libraries in this study had Jurkat cell RNA spiked in. Sequencing was performed on naive CD8+ T cells from blood, with Jurkat cell RNA spiked in. Subset given: FACS-sorted CD8+CD4-CCR7+CD45RA+ naive T cells. This sequence joins TRBV4-1 and TRBJ2-7, with a tentative D call TRBD1 (6 bases). The CDR3 region has the DNA TGCGCCAGCAGCCAGGGACCACAGGGCAACGAGCAGTACTTC. The encoded protein is CASSQGPQGNEQYF.